This is a list of T cell receptor beta chains from one sample in a study of molecular identifiers for immune sequencing clone quantification. One entry per CDR3 protein results from TCRdb running MiXCR on the PCR reads. The profile shows approximately 680,000 distinct CDR3 sequences, about 25% of them singletons. The sample taken for sequencing was naive CD8+ T cells from blood, with Jurkat cell RNA spiked in. The receptors were sampled from a human donor in good health. Some libraries in this study had Jurkat cell RNA spiked in. Both conserved end residues are part of each CDR3. D genes are given only for firm matches. Clone sizes are given selectively: once, few, many, or a class where the clone is expanded.

J: TRBJ2-7
V: TRBV20-1
D: TRBD1
size: many
DNA: TGCAGTGCTAGAGATGGCAGGGGGCCCTACGAGCAGTACTTC
CDR3: CSARDGRGPYEQYF

J: TRBJ2-1
V: TRBV7-9
D: TRBD2
size: many
DNA: TGTGCCAGCAGCTTATCCTCTAGCGGTTACAATGAGCAGTTCTTC
CDR3: CASSLSSSGYNEQFF

J: TRBJ2-5
V: TRBV24-1
D: -
size: -
DNA: TGTGCCACCAGTGATCCGAGGGCACGGTCCCAAGAGACCCAGTACTTC
CDR3: CATSDPRARSQETQYF

J: TRBJ2-1
V: TRBV5-6
D: -
size: -
DNA: TGTGCCAGCAGCTTGGAGACATCGAGCTCCTACAATGAGCAGTTCTTC
CDR3: CASSLETSSSYNEQFF

J: TRBJ2-3
V: TRBV12-3/TRBV12-4
D: -
size: -
DNA: TGTGCCAGCAGTGGACAGTCTTCAGATACGCAGTATTTT
CDR3: CASSGQSSDTQYF

J: TRBJ2-7
V: TRBV27
D: -
size: few
DNA: TGTGCCAGCAGTTTAGACAGGAGCCACTACGAGCAGTACTTC
CDR3: CASSLDRSHYEQYF

J: TRBJ2-2
V: TRBV15
D: -
size: few
DNA: TGTGCCACCAGCAGAGATGAGCGATCGAACACCGGGGAGCTGTTTTTT
CDR3: CATSRDERSNTGELFF

J: TRBJ2-5
V: TRBV7-9
D: TRBD1
size: few
DNA: TGTGCCAGCAGCTTATCCACAGGGGGCCGAGAGACCCAGTACTTC
CDR3: CASSLSTGGRETQYF

J: TRBJ2-5
V: TRBV7-9
D: -
size: few
DNA: TGTGCCAGCAACCCGGGGGCGGGAGAGACCCAGTACTTC
CDR3: CASNPGAGETQYF

J: TRBJ2-7
V: TRBV5-1
D: -
size: -
DNA: TGCGCCAGCAGCGGTGGACACTTGGGACCGTCATACGAAGAGCAGAACTTC
CDR3: CASSGGHLGPSYEEQNF

J: TRBJ1-4
V: TRBV6-6
D: -
size: -
DNA: TGTGCCAGCAGTCACGAGATACTGACTAATGAAAAACTGTTTTTT
CDR3: CASSHEILTNEKLFF